These 17 T cell receptor beta chains came from one sample sequenced in a study of T-cell memory formation after mild COVID-19. TCRdb reprocessed the 5' RACE reads via MiXCR and lists one record per CDR3 protein. Here the sample spans hundreds of thousands of distinct CDR3 sequences, roughly a fifth being singletons. Sequencing was done on a sample of PBMCs or a T cell subset sorted from them (not recorded which). The receptors here all came from an adult woman who had mild COVID-19 (a few samples of this study predate the infection). Cell type and time point are not known.

The V and J genes are TRBV19 and TRBJ2-7; 8 bases map to TRBD1. The V gene's germline CDR1 is LNHDA and CDR2 SQIVND (reference sequence). V was pared by 3 bases and J by 4 bases, with 5 bases of the junction left unmatched. The CDR3 spans 14 residues. This chain's CDR3 is CASSMGDRRYEQYF. The CDR3 nucleotides read TGTGCCAGTAGTATGGGGGACAGGAGGTACGAGCAGTACTTC.

This clonotype has a handful of counts. The chain links TRBV7-9 to TRBJ1-1; D gene unclear. The length of the CDR3 is 14 residues. In germline, CDR1 is SEHNR, CDR2 FQNEAQ (reference sequence). V dropped 5 bases and J dropped 3 bases, with 13 bases sitting between them. In nucleotides, the CDR3 is TGTGCCAGCAGCCCAGCGAGGTCGGACACTGAAGCTTTCTTT. This translates into CASSPARSDTEAFF. Full variable domain (rest looked up from reference TRBV7-9 and TRBJ1-1): DTGVSQNPRHKITKRGQNVTFRCDPISEHNRLYWYRQTLGQGPEFLTYFQNEAQLEKSRLLSDRFSAERPKGSFSTLEIQRTEQGDSAMYLCASSPARSDTEAFFGQGTRLTVV.

This chain connects TRBV14 to TRBJ1-2; no clear D. Germline V gene data show CDR1 as SGHDN and CDR2 as FVKESK. V was clipped by 0 bases and J by 10 bases, with 15 bases between them. The length of the CDR3 is 14 residues. The CDR3 DNA is TGTGCCAGCAGCCAAGAGCGAGGCTATGCCGACTACACCTTC. Translating it yields CASSQERGYADYTF. The full variable domain, completed using reference TRBV14 and TRBJ1-2, is EAGVTQFPSHSVIEKGQTVTLRCDPISGHDNLYWYRRVMGKEIKFLLHFVKESKQDESGMPNNRFLAERTGGTYSTLKVQPAELEDSGVYFCASSQERGYADYTFGSGTRLTVV.

This clonotype turned up a few times. The V gene is TRBV4-1, the J gene TRBJ2-5, with TRBD2 identical over 13 bases. The V and J ends lost 5 bases and 5 bases, in that order; junction bases with no gene match: 5. The CDR3 length is 15 residues. Germline assignment: CDR1 MGHRA and CDR2 YSYEKL. This CDR3 reads CASSSGTSGNETQYF. CDR3 nucleotide sequence: TGCGCCAGCAGCTCCGGGACTAGCGGGAACGAGACCCAGTACTTC.

This clonotype was counted ten times or more. V is TRBV7-8 and J is TRBJ1-2; D may be TRBD1 (5 bases). Trimming stripped 2 bases from V and 3 bases from J, with 7 bases between. The CDR3 covers 13 residues. Germline V gene sequence: CDR1 SGHVS, CDR2 FQNEAQ. The CDR3 DNA reads TGTGCCAGCAGCTTACAGGGTTACTATGGCTACACCTTC. This translates into CASSLQGYYGYTF. Filled out from reference TRBV7-8 and TRBJ1-2, the complete variable domain reads GAGVSQSPRYKVAKRGQDVALRCDPISGHVSLFWYQQALGQGPEFLTYFQNEAQLDKSGLPSDRFFAERPEGSVSTLKIQRTQQEDSAVYLCASSLQGYYGYTFGSGTRLTVV.

This chain joins TRBV20-1 and TRBJ2-5; 9 bases are shared with TRBD1. Per the germline V gene, CDR1 is DFQATT and CDR2 is SNEGSKA (reference sequence). V lost 5 bases to trimming and J lost 3 bases; unmatched junction nucleotides: 10. CDR3 length equals 15 residues. This CDR3 is CSALRPRTGEETQYF. CDR3 sequence (DNA): TGCAGTGCTCTCCGCCCCCGGACAGGGGAAGAGACCCAGTACTTC.

The CDR3 sequence is CASSLMGGGETQYF. The CDR3 nucleotides read TGCGCCAGCAGCTTGATGGGGGGCGGAGAGACCCAGTACTTC. This chain connects TRBV5-1 to TRBJ2-5; either TRBD1 or TRBD2 may fit D (6 bases each). V was trimmed by 1 base and J by 4 bases, leaving 11 bases between them. This CDR3 has 14 residues. Germline V gene sequence: CDR1 SGHRS, CDR2 YFSETQ. Using reference TRBV5-1 and TRBJ2-5 for the parts outside the CDR3, the full variable domain is KAGVTQTPRYLIKTRGQQVTLSCSPISGHRSVSWYQQTPGQGLQFLFEYFSETQRNKGNFPGRFSGRQFSNSRSEMNVSTLELGDSALYLCASSLMGGGETQYFGPGTRLLVL.

The chain uses TRBV5-1 and TRBJ1-6, with 7 nucleotides matching TRBD1. This CDR3 has 16 residues. Per germline, CDR1 SGHRS and CDR2 YFSETQ. Trimming removed 4 bases from V and 6 bases from J; junction bases left unmatched: 10. CDR3 in amino acids: CASSHLVGTVNSPLHF. Here the CDR3 DNA reads TGCGCCAGCAGCCACCTCGTCGGGACAGTTAATTCACCCCTCCACTTT.

In this sample, this clonotype turned up a few times. V is TRBV7-9 and J is TRBJ2-5, with TRBD2 as a possible D gene (5 bases). Germline V gene data show CDR1 as SEHNR and CDR2 as FQNEAQ (reference sequence). The CDR3 has 14 residues. V lost 9 bases and J 2 bases, leaving 16 bases between the germline ends. In nucleotides, the CDR3 is TGTGCCAGTTTCTTTTCGGGGATACAAGAGACCCAGTACTTC. Amino acid sequence: CASFFSGIQETQYF.

The chain links TRBV10-2 to TRBJ2-1, with 13 bases aligning to TRBD2. Germline CDR1 and CDR2: WSHSY and SAAADI. This CDR3 has 16 amino acids. The trim removed 3 bases at V and 7 bases at J, leaving 6 bases unmatched. CDR3 sequence reads: CASSEFRLAGGNEQFF. For the CDR3, the DNA is TGCGCCAGCAGTGAATTTAGACTAGCGGGAGGAAATGAGCAGTTCTTC.

This clonotype was found a few times. The chain links TRBV2 to TRBJ2-7, with a tentative D call TRBD2 (6 bases). V was clipped by 7 bases and J by 3 bases, with 19 bases between them. The CDR3 contains 15 residues. CDR1 and CDR2 from the germline V gene are SNHLY and FYNNEI. The CDR3 protein is CASNDAGRRLYEQYF. In DNA form, the CDR3 reads TGTGCCAGCAACGACGCGGGACGAAGGCTCTACGAGCAGTACTTC.

This clonotype was observed at least ten times. V is TRBV27 and J is TRBJ1-1; D is undetermined. V shed 7 bases and J shed 2 bases, with 11 bases lying between them. CDR3 length equals 13 residues. The germline V gene encodes CDR1 MNHEY and CDR2 SMNVEV (reference sequence). CDR3 bases: TGTGCCAGCAAACGGTACCCTAACACTGAAGCTTTCTTT. Protein sequence: CASKRYPNTEAFF.

The table lists this clonotype with a few counts. J is TRBJ2-7 and V is TRBV11-2; no reliable D call. Trimming stripped 3 bases from V and 0 bases from J, with 9 bases between. The CDR3 is 14 residues long. Germline-derived CDR1 and CDR2 are SGHAT and FQNNGV. The DNA of the CDR3 is TGTGCCAGCAGCTTCGGCTTTAGCTCCTACGAGCAGTACTTC. This sequence encodes CASSFGFSSYEQYF.

This chain connects TRBV7-2 to TRBJ1-2; 11 nucleotides agree with TRBD1. Germline CDR1 is SGHTA and CDR2 is FQGNSA. With V trimmed by 6 bases and J by 2 bases, 5 bases remained unmatched. CDR3 length equals 15 residues. The CDR3 spells CASSSWTGGNYGYTF. The CDR3 nucleotides are TGTGCCAGCAGTTCATGGACAGGGGGCAACTATGGCTACACCTTC.

The chain recombines TRBV9 with TRBJ1-6, with 7 bases aligning to TRBD1. With 4 bases clipped from V and 7 bases from J, the junction kept 8 bases outside the gene matches. This CDR3 is built from 15 residues. CDR1 SGDLS and CDR2 YYNGEE come from the germline V gene. In nucleotides, the CDR3 is TGTGCCAGCAGCCCCAGTGGGACAGTAAATTCACCCCTCCACTTT. Residues: CASSPSGTVNSPLHF.

The chain is built from TRBV7-6 and TRBJ2-2; unclear D gene. The germline V gene has CDR1 SGHVS and CDR2 FNYEAQ. The V end lost 0 bases, the J end lost 5 bases, and 4 bases lay between the germline ends. The CDR3 spans 13 residues. This CDR3 reads CASSLAQTGELFF. The DNA for the CDR3 is TGTGCCAGCAGCTTAGCGCAAACCGGGGAGCTGTTTTTT.

This clonotype was recorded a few times. The chain has TRBV6-2 or TRBV6-3 and TRBJ2-5; D is ambiguous. CDR1 is MNHEY and CDR2 is SVGEGT in the germline V gene. The CDR3 contains 12 residues. The V end was cut by 3 bases, the J end by 7 bases, with 9 bases between. In DNA form, the CDR3 reads TGTGCCAGCAGTTATGGGGTAATGACCCAGTACTTC. Protein sequence: CASSYGVMTQYF.